The clone carrying this TCR beta chain was observed a few times. What it binds is unknown. The CDR3 totals 17 residues. V was pared by 1 base and J by 0 bases, with 5 bases of the junction left unmatched. Per the germline V gene, CDR1 is SNHLY and CDR2 is FYNNEI. This entry comes from a study of identical twins. Overall study results and limits: Memory repertoires showed no such pattern, whereas abundant cord blood beta clonotypes carried fewer insertions.

TCRdb processed the 5' RACE reads anew with MiXCR; each CDR3 protein has one entry. Here the sample spans a few hundred thousand distinct CDR3 sequences, roughly 9.5% being singletons. The same data also went into a second study, on yellow fever vaccine responses in identical twins.

Sequencing was performed on PBMCs. The receptor was isolated from a young woman in good health. The genes are TRBV2 and TRBJ2-2, with 7 positions matching TRBD1. CDR3 amino acids: CASSEVETGPNTGELFF. The CDR3 DNA follows: TGTGCCAGCAGTGAAGTAGAGACAGGGCCGAACACCGGGGAGCTGTTTTTT.